Listed here is a single T cell receptor (beta chain). What it recognizes is unknown. A much larger clone differs by one base, so this may be a read error. The use of a sample-barcoded 5' primer and a J-beta primer mix characterized a second PCR of roughly 6 to 12 cycles. MiXCR, applied by TCRdb to the 5' RACE reads, yields one record per CDR3 protein. This sample yields a few hundred thousand distinct CDR3 sequences, of which 25% to 30% are seen a single time; 29% belongs to the top ten. The donors, all healthy, were Caucasians living in Russia, aged roughly 6 to 100. The data derive from a study of blood T cells in healthy people across ages. Losses at the gene ends were 4 bases for V and 3 bases for J; bases not matched to a gene: 6. CDR3 length: 15 residues. In germline, CDR1 is SGHRS, CDR2 YFSETQ. Findings and caveats of the study: The unsorted PBMCs prevented any conclusive comparison of naive versus antigen-experienced cells. Changes in expanded clonotypes were possibly confounded, as the CMV status of donors was unknown. The authors considered diversity estimates from one million T cells to be underestimates.

The sequence was obtained from a woman in her seventies in good health. The sequenced sample consisted of blood. This chain connects TRBV5-1 to TRBJ2-5, with TRBD2 matching over 10 bases. DNA of the CDR3: TGCGCCAGCAGCGTAGGACTAGCGGTAGAAGAGACCCAGTACTTC. It is translated as CASSVGLAVEETQYF.